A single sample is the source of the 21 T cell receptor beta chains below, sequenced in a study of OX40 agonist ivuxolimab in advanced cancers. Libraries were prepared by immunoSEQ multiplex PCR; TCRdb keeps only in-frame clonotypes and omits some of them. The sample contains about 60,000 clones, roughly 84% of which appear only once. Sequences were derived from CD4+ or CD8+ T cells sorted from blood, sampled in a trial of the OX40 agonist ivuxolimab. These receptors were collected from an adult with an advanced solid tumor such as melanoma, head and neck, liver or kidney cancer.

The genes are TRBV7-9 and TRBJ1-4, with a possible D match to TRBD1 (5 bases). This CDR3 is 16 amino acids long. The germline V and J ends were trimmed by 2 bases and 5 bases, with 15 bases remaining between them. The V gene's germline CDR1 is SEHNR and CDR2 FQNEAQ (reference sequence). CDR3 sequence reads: CASSLRGVGANEKLFF. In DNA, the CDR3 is TGTGCCAGCAGCTTACGTGGGGTAGGGGCGAATGAAAAACTGTTTTTT.

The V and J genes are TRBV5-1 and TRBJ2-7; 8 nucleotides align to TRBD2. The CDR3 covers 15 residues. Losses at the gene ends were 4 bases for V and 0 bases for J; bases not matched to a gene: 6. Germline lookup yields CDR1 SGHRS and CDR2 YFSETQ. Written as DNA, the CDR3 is TGCGCCAGCAGCGGAAGCGGGGGCCGCTCCTACGAGCAGTACTTC. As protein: CASSGSGGRSYEQYF.

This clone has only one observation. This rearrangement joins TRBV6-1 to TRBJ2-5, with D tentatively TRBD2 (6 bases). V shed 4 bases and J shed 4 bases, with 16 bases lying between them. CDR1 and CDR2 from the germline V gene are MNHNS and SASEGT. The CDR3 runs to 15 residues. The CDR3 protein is CASSGDSGYVETQYF. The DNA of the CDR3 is TGTGCCAGCAGTGGGGACTCCGGGTACGTAGAGACCCAGTACTTC.

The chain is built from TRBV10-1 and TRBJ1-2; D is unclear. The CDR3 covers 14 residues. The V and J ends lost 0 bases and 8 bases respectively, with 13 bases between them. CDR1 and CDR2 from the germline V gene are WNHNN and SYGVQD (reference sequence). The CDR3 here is CASSESPGEGGYTF. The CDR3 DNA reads TGCGCCAGCAGTGAGTCGCCGGGTGAGGGAGGCTACACCTTC.

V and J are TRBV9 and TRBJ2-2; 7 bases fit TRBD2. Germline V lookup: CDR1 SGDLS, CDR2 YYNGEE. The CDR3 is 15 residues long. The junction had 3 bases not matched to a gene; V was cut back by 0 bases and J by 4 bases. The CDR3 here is CASSVAGGPTGELFF. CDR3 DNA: TGTGCCAGCAGCGTAGCGGGGGGTCCCACCGGGGAGCTGTTTTTT.

In DNA form, the CDR3 reads TGTGCCATCGCTACGACAGGGGCTAATTCACCCCTCCACTTT. Residues: CAIATTGANSPLHF. V usage is TRBV10-3 and J usage is TRBJ1-6; 8 bases fit TRBD1. Trimming at V came to 8 bases and at J to 6 bases, leaving 6 bases not matched to a gene. The germline CDR1 and CDR2 sequences are ENHRY and SYGVKD. This CDR3 is 14 amino acids long.

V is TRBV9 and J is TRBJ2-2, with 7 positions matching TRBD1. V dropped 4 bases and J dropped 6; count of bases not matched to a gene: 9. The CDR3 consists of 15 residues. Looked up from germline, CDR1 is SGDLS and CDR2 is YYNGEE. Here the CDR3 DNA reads TGTGCCAGCAGCCCCCGACAGGGCCAGGCCGGGGAGCTGTTTTTT. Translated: CASSPRQGQAGELFF.

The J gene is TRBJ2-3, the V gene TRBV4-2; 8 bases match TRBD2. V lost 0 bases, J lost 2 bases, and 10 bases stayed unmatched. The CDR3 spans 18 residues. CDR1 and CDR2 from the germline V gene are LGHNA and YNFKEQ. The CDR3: CASSQERAQRGNTDTQYF. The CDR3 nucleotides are TGTGCCAGCAGCCAAGAGAGGGCCCAGCGGGGGAACACAGATACGCAGTATTTT.

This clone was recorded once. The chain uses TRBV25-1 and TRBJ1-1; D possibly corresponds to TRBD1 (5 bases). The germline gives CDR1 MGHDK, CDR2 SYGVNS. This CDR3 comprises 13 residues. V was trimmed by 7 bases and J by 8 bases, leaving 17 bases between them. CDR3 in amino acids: CASNQISGGEAFF. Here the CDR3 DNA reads TGTGCCAGCAACCAGATATCCGGGGGAGAAGCTTTCTTT.

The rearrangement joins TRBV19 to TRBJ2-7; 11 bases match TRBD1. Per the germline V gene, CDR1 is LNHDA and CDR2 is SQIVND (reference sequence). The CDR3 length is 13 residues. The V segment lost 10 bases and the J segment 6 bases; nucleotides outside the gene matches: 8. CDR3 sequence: CAIGGQGACEQYF. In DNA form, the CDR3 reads TGTGCCATCGGCGGACAGGGGGCTTGCGAGCAGTACTTC. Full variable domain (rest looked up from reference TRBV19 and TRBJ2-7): DGGITQSPKYLFRKEGQNVTLSCEQNLNHDAMYWYRQDPGQGLRLIYYSQIVNDFQKGDIAEGYSVSREKKESFPLTVTSAQKNPTAFYLCAIGGQGACEQYFGPGTRLTVT.

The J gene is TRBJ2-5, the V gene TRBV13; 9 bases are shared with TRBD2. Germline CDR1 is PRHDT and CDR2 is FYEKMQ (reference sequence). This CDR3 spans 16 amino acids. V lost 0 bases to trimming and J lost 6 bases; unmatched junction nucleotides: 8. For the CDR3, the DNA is TGTGCCAGCAGCTTAGGACTGGCTAGCGGGACTAAGACCCAGTACTTC. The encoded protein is CASSLGLASGTKTQYF.

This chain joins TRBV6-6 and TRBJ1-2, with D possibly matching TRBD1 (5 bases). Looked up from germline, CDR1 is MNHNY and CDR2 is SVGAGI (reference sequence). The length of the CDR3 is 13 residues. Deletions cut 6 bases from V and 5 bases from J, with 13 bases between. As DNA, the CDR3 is TGTGCCAGCAGGACCGGGACCGAATATGGCTACACCTTC. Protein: CASRTGTEYGYTF.

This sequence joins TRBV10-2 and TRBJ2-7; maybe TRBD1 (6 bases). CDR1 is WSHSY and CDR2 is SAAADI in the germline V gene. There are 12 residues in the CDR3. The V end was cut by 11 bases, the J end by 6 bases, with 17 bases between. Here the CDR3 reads CAGGGPRSEQYF. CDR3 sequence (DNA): TGCGCCGGGGGCGGCCCACGAAGCGAGCAGTACTTC.

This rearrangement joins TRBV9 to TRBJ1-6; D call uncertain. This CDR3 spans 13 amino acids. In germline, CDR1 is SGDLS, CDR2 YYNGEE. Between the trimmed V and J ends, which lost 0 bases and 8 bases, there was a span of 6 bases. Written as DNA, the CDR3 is TGTGCCAGCAGCGTAGTCGGGGATTCACCCCTCCACTTT. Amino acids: CASSVVGDSPLHF.

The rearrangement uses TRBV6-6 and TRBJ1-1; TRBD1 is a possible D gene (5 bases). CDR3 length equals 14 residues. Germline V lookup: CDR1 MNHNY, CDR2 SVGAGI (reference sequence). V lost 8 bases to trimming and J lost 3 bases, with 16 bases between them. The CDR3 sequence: CASARGRRDTEAFF. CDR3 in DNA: TGTGCCAGCGCGAGGGGTAGGCGTGACACTGAAGCTTTCTTT.

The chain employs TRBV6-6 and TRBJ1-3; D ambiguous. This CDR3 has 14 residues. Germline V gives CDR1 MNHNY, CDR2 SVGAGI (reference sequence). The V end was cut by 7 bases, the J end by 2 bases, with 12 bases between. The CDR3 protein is CASTLGTTGNTIYF. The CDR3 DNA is TGTGCCAGCACCCTTGGAACAACTGGAAACACCATATATTTT.

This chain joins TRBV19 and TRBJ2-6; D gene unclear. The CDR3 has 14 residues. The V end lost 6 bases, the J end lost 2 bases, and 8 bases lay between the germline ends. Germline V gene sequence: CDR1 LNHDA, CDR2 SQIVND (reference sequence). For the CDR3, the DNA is TGTGCCAGTAGGTTTATTGCTGGGGCCAACGTCCTGACTTTC. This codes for CASRFIAGANVLTF. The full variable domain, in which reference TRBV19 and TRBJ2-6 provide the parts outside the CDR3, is DGGITQSPKYLFRKEGQNVTLSCEQNLNHDAMYWYRQDPGQGLRLIYYSQIVNDFQKGDIAEGYSVSREKKESFPLTVTSAQKNPTAFYLCASRFIAGANVLTFGAGSRLTVL.

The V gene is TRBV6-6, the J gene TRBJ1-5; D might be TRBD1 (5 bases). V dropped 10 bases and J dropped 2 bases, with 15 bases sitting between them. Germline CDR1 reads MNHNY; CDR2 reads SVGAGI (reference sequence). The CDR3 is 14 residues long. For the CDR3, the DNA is TGTGCCACCCGGGCCGGAGGGGGCAATCAGCCCCAGCATTTT. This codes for CATRAGGGNQPQHF.

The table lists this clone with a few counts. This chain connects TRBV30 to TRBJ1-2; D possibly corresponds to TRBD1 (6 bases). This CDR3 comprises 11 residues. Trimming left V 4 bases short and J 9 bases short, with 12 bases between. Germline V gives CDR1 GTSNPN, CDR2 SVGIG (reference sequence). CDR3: CAWTEDRSYTF. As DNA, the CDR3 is TGTGCCTGGACCGAAGACAGGAGCTACACCTTC.

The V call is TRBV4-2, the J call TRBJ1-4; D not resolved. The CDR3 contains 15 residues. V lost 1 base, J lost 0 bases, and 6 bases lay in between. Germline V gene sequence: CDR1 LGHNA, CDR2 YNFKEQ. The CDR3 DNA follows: TGTGCCAGCAGCCAAGCTGTTTCAACTAATGAAAAACTGTTTTTT. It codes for CASSQAVSTNEKLFF.

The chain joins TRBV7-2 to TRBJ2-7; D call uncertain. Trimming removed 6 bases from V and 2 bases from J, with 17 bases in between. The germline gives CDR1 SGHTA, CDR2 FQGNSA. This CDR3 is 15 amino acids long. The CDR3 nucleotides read TGTGCCAGCAGACCCGGGCGCCAGTCCACCTACGAGCAGTACTTC. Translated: CASRPGRQSTYEQYF.